These 9 T cell receptor beta chains share one sample of origin, sequenced in a study of blood T cell repertoires in COVID-19. Data came from immunoSEQ multiplex PCR; TCRdb stores just in-frame clones and leaves some out. The top ten hold around 7% of the sample, which has tens of thousands of clones, roughly 72% seen once. Material: peripheral blood. These TCRs come from a man aged 65 to 79 with acute or convalescent COVID-19.

The chain is built from TRBV5-1 and TRBJ2-7; maybe TRBD2 (5 bases). CDR3 size: 14 residues. Germline V gene sequence: CDR1 SGHRS, CDR2 YFSETQ. Trimming cost V 4 bases and J 4 bases, with 15 bases left between them. CDR3 residues: CASSVGNFPYEQYF. The CDR3 DNA reads as TGCGCCAGCAGCGTCGGGAACTTCCCTTACGAGCAGTACTTC.

The chain is built from TRBV7-6 and TRBJ2-3; 7 bases match TRBD2. With V trimmed by 5 bases and J by 5 bases, 7 bases remained unmatched. The V gene's germline CDR1 is SGHVS and CDR2 FNYEAQ. CDR3 size: 14 residues. The CDR3 nucleotides are TGTGCCAGCAGCCCGCGGGAGAATGGAGATACGCAGTATTTT. Amino acids: CASSPRENGDTQYF.

The CDR3 spells CASSHSGVYNEQFF. Written as DNA, the CDR3 is TGTGCCAGTTCTCATAGCGGGGTTTACAATGAGCAGTTCTTC. The chain carries TRBV19 and TRBJ2-1; 8 nucleotides line up with TRBD2. This CDR3 is built from 14 residues. V lost 8 bases, J lost 4 bases, and 7 bases stayed unmatched. Germline V gene data show CDR1 as LNHDA and CDR2 as SQIVND (reference sequence).

This clone rates as medium-sized. This chain joins TRBV14 and TRBJ2-7; D possibly corresponds to TRBD1 (5 bases). V was clipped by 0 bases and J by 5 bases, with 14 bases between them. CDR3 length equals 15 residues. The germline V gene has CDR1 SGHDN and CDR2 FVKESK. The CDR3 nucleotides read TGTGCCAGCAGCCAAGAGGCGTTAGGGGCTCACGAGCAGTACTTC. Translating gives CASSQEALGAHEQYF.

The chain carries TRBV7-6 and TRBJ1-1, with a weak D call TRBD1 (5 bases). Germline CDR1 SGHVS, CDR2 FNYEAQ. The CDR3 runs to 16 residues. Trimming shortened V by 6 bases and J by 1 base, and 18 bases separated the two germline ends. CDR3 protein: CASSPSQGLGNTEAFF. The CDR3, as DNA: TGTGCCAGCAGTCCTTCCCAGGGACTTGGGAACACTGAAGCTTTCTTT.

This rearrangement joins TRBV19 to TRBJ1-5; D may be TRBD1 (5 bases). This CDR3 spans 16 amino acids. CDR1 and CDR2 from the germline V gene are LNHDA and SQIVND (reference sequence). Between the trimmed V and J ends, which lost 3 bases and 0 bases, there was a span of 12 bases. CDR3 nucleotides: TGTGCCAGTAGTATCGCCGACAGAGGTAGCAATCAGCCCCAGCATTTT. Translating it yields CASSIADRGSNQPQHF.

The chain employs TRBV27 and TRBJ2-1; the D gene is possibly TRBD2 (5 bases). V was trimmed by 2 bases and J by 7 bases, leaving 6 bases between them. The CDR3 covers 12 residues. CDR1 MNHEY and CDR2 SMNVEV come from the germline V gene (reference sequence). CDR3 sequence: CASSLGGNEQFF. The CDR3 DNA follows: TGTGCCAGCAGTTTAGGCGGGAATGAGCAGTTCTTC.

The V gene is TRBV6-2 or TRBV6-3, the J gene TRBJ2-7; D is ambiguous. This CDR3 is built from 14 residues. V was cut by 1 base and J by 1 base, with 8 bases left in between. CDR1 and CDR2 from the germline V gene are MNHEY and SVGEGT. In DNA form, the CDR3 reads TGTGCCAGCAGTTACTACTCACCTTCCTACGAGCAGTACTTC. This sequence encodes CASSYYSPSYEQYF.

The J gene is TRBJ2-7, the V gene TRBV10-3; TRBD2 matches at 7 bases. From germline, CDR1 is ENHRY and CDR2 SYGVKD. CDR3 size: 13 residues. Trimming cost V 4 bases and J 0 bases; bases outside gene matches: 0. CDR3 amino acids: CAISGGGSYEQYF. For the CDR3, the DNA is TGTGCCATCAGTGGGGGGGGCTCCTACGAGCAGTACTTC.